The 15 T cell receptor beta chains listed next were all sequenced from one sample in a study of blood T cell repertoires in COVID-19. TCRdb's copy holds only in-frame clones and misses some; the assay was immunoSEQ multiplex PCR. The profile covers under 110,000 clones, with 70% to 75% appearing a single time and 0.75% to 1% taken by the ten largest. Sequenced input: peripheral blood. The receptors were sampled from a human donor with acute or convalescent COVID-19. The donor label of this sample is uncertain.

The chain recombines TRBV6-1 with TRBJ2-6, with 7 bases fitting TRBD1. Germline trimming cut 3 bases from V and 2 bases from J; bases unmatched to any gene: 4. The CDR3 is 16 residues long. Germline V gives CDR1 MNHNS, CDR2 SASEGT. DNA for the CDR3: TGTGCCAGCAGTGACGGAACAGGGGCTGGGGCCAACGTCCTGACTTTC. Translated, it gives CASSDGTGAGANVLTF.

V usage is TRBV6-5 and J usage is TRBJ1-6; 7 nucleotides agree with TRBD1. Per germline, CDR1 MNHEY and CDR2 SVGAGI. Losses at the gene ends were 6 bases for V and 4 bases for J; bases not matched to a gene: 3. This CDR3 spans 14 amino acids. CDR3 loop: CASSPGQYNSPLHF. Written as DNA, the CDR3 is TGTGCCAGCAGCCCGGGACAGTATAATTCACCCCTCCACTTT.

CDR3 coding DNA: TGTGCCAGCAGCACATACGGACAGAACAATGAGCAGTTCTTC. Translation gives CASSTYGQNNEQFF. This chain uses TRBV7-9 with TRBJ2-1, with D perhaps matching TRBD1 (6 bases). Germline V lookup: CDR1 SEHNR, CDR2 FQNEAQ (reference sequence). V was pared by 5 bases and J by 5 bases, with 13 bases between. The CDR3 extends over 14 amino acids.

This clone was picked up a small number of times. The rearrangement uses TRBV13 and TRBJ1-3; D is unclear. Germline CDR1 PRHDT, CDR2 FYEKMQ (reference sequence). The CDR3 has 13 amino acids. The germline V and J ends were trimmed by 3 bases and 4 bases, with 7 bases remaining between them. This CDR3 reads CASSFQEGNTIYF. The CDR3 DNA reads TGTGCCAGCAGCTTCCAAGAGGGAAACACCATATATTTT.

This clone was detected only a few times. In DNA form, the CDR3 reads TGTGCCTGGAGTGTCAGGAACTATGGCTACACCTTC. It translates to CAWSVRNYGYTF. The J gene is TRBJ1-2, the V gene TRBV30; D not certain. Germline CDR1 reads GTSNPN; CDR2 reads SVGIG (reference sequence). Trimming took 0 bases from V and 2 from J, leaving 4 bases between them. The CDR3 is 12 amino acids.

This clone has more than one count but fewer than ten. The chain has TRBV5-6 and TRBJ1-3, with D unresolved. This CDR3 is 14 amino acids long. Trimming left V 4 bases short and J 6 bases short, with 14 bases between. The germline CDR1 and CDR2 sequences are SGHDT and YYEEEE. CDR3 bases: TGTGCCAGCAGCGCGACGGGAATCGAAAACACCATATATTTT. It is translated as CASSATGIENTIYF.

The chain employs TRBV5-1 and TRBJ1-3; D call uncertain. Per the germline V gene, CDR1 is SGHRS and CDR2 is YFSETQ. V dropped 0 bases and J dropped 0 bases, with 4 bases sitting between them. CDR3 size: 14 residues. In nucleotides, the CDR3 is TGCGCCAGCAGCTTGGGTATCTCTGGAAACACCATATATTTT. This sequence encodes CASSLGISGNTIYF. Using reference TRBV5-1 and TRBJ1-3 for the parts outside the CDR3, the full variable domain is KAGVTQTPRYLIKTRGQQVTLSCSPISGHRSVSWYQQTPGQGLQFLFEYFSETQRNKGNFPGRFSGRQFSNSRSEMNVSTLELGDSALYLCASSLGISGNTIYFGEGSWLTVV.

This clone appeared many times. The genes are TRBV10-3 and TRBJ2-7; tentatively, D is TRBD2 (6 bases). Germline CDR1 ENHRY, CDR2 SYGVKD. V gave up 5 bases and J gave up 4 bases, with 12 bases separating them. The CDR3 loop spans 13 amino acids. The CDR3 spells CAISPGTAYEQYV. DNA for the CDR3: TGTGCCATCAGTCCCGGGACTGCTTACGAGCAGTACGTC.

This chain links TRBV9 with TRBJ1-6, with unresolved D. V lost 0 bases and J lost 0, with 10 bases in between. There are 17 residues in the CDR3. In germline, CDR1 is SGDLS, CDR2 YYNGEE. The CDR3 DNA is TGTGCCAGCAGCGTAGGACTCCTGAGCTCCTATAATTCACCCCTCCACTTT. Translated: CASSVGLLSSYNSPLHF.

The V and J genes are TRBV28 and TRBJ1-4, with D perhaps matching TRBD1 (6 bases). Germline assignment: CDR1 MDHEN and CDR2 SYDVKM. Trimming cost V 3 bases and J 8 bases, with 13 bases left between them. The CDR3 sequence is 14 residues long. The CDR3 coding sequence is TGTGCCAGCAGTTTTATGGGGGCACGAGAAAAACTGTTTTTT. It translates to CASSFMGAREKLFF. Full variable domain (remainder filled in from reference TRBV28 and TRBJ1-4): DVKVTQSSRYLVKRTGEKVFLECVQDMDHENMFWYRQDPGLGLRLIYFSYDVKMKEKGDIPEGYSVSREKKERFSLILESASTNQTSMYLCASSFMGAREKLFFGSGTQLSVL.

The genes are TRBV19 and TRBJ1-2; possible D gene TRBD1, 5 bases. From germline, CDR1 is LNHDA and CDR2 SQIVND (reference sequence). The CDR3 length is 15 residues. Between the trimmed V and J ends, which lost 6 bases and 3 bases, there was a span of 17 bases. This CDR3 reads CASSPPVRGYYGYTF. The CDR3 nucleotides read TGTGCCAGTAGCCCCCCCGTTCGGGGGTACTATGGCTACACCTTC.

The chain is built from TRBV7-8 and TRBJ2-5, with TRBD1 matching over 8 bases. Germline V gives CDR1 SGHVS, CDR2 FQNEAQ. The junction had 11 bases not matched to a gene; V was cut back by 9 bases and J by 5 bases. The CDR3 loop spans 14 amino acids. CDR3 protein: CASTQGAQGETQYF. In DNA form, the CDR3 reads TGTGCCAGTACTCAGGGGGCCCAAGGGGAGACCCAGTACTTC.

As regards this clone: At one end, the junction sequence differs from germline, possibly due to a read error. V gene TRBV18 combines with J gene TRBJ2-5, with D uncertain. This CDR3 spans 14 amino acids. Germline V lookup: CDR1 KGHSH, CDR2 LQKENI. CDR3 region: CASSPPSNQETQYF. DNA for the CDR3: TGTGCCAGCTCCCCACCGAGTAACCAAGAGACCCAGTACTTC. The full variable domain, completed using reference TRBV18 and TRBJ2-5, is NAGVMQNPRHLVRRRGQEARLRCSPMKGHSHVYWYRQLPEEGLKFMVYLQKENIIDESGMPKERFSAEFPKEGPSILRIQQVVRGDSAAYFCASSPPSNQETQYFGPGTRLLVL.

The chain couples TRBV19 to TRBJ1-1; D gene ambiguous. The germline V and J ends were trimmed by 3 bases and 2 bases, with 16 bases remaining between them. Germline-derived CDR1 and CDR2 are LNHDA and SQIVND (reference sequence). This CDR3 is built from 16 residues. The CDR3 here is CASSIPSAGSNTEAFF. In DNA form, the CDR3 reads TGTGCCAGTAGTATCCCCTCGGCGGGGAGCAACACTGAAGCTTTCTTT.

The chain employs TRBV6-5 and TRBJ2-1; 8 bases fit TRBD1. The CDR3 extends over 14 amino acids. CDR1 and CDR2 from the germline V gene are MNHEY and SVGAGI. V trimming: 8 bases; J trimming: 0 bases; junction bases outside the gene matches: 3. The chain's CDR3 is CASRDRYSYNEQFF. The CDR3, as DNA: TGTGCCAGCCGGGACAGGTACTCCTACAATGAGCAGTTCTTC.